The rows below give T cell receptor beta chains drawn from one sample of a study of OX40 agonist ivuxolimab in advanced cancers. The repertoire was sequenced with immunoSEQ multiplex PCR; TCRdb's copy has only in-frame clones and lacks some. The sample yields about 120,000 clones, roughly nine tenths seen once. The sequenced sample was CD4+ or CD8+ T cells sorted from blood, obtained in a trial of the OX40 agonist ivuxolimab. The origin of the receptors is an adult with an advanced solid tumor such as melanoma, head and neck, liver or kidney cancer. The CDR3 runs from the conserved cysteine through the conserved F or W. D genes are given only for firm matches. Where a row states a size, it is once, few, many or the class of an expanded clone; other rows omit it.

D gene: NA
V gene: TRBV6-5
J gene: TRBJ1-2
clone size: NA
CDR3 DNA: TGTGCCAGCACTCCTGGGATTAACTATGGCTACACCTTC
CDR3 protein: CASTPGINYGYTF

D gene: NA
V gene: TRBV30
J gene: TRBJ2-6
clone size: NA
CDR3 DNA: TGTGCCTGGAGTGTACTTTCTGGGGCCAACGTCCTGACTTTC
CDR3 protein: CAWSVLSGANVLTF

D gene: NA
V gene: TRBV21-1
J gene: TRBJ2-7
clone size: NA
CDR3 DNA: TGTGCCAGCAAATGGACAGGTAGTTTCTACGAGCAGTACTTC
CDR3 protein: CASKWTGSFYEQYF

D gene: NA
V gene: TRBV9
J gene: TRBJ1-2
clone size: NA
CDR3 DNA: TGTGCCAGCAGCGTAGGAAGTTTTGCTGGCTACACCTTC
CDR3 protein: CASSVGSFAGYTF

D gene: TRBD1
V gene: TRBV18
J gene: TRBJ1-4
clone size: NA
CDR3 DNA: TGTGCCAGCTCACAGGGGGCAACAGAAAAACTGTTTTTT
CDR3 protein: CASSQGATEKLFF

D gene: NA
V gene: TRBV30
J gene: TRBJ1-4
clone size: once
CDR3 DNA: TGTGCCTGGAGTGTTCTCGAAAAACTGTTTTTT
CDR3 protein: CAWSVLEKLFF

D gene: TRBD2
V gene: TRBV9
J gene: TRBJ2-5
clone size: NA
CDR3 DNA: TGTGCCAGCAGCGTCAATACGGGGGGGCTTGAGACCCAGTACTTC
CDR3 protein: CASSVNTGGLETQYF

D gene: TRBD2
V gene: TRBV7-6
J gene: TRBJ2-1
clone size: NA
CDR3 DNA: TGTGCCAGCAGAAAAGGCGGGGCGGGGGTATACAATGAGCAGTTCTTC
CDR3 protein: CASRKGGAGVYNEQFF

D gene: NA
V gene: TRBV10-2
J gene: TRBJ1-5
clone size: NA
CDR3 DNA: TGCGCCAGCAGAGGGACATACAATCAGCCCCAGCATTTT
CDR3 protein: CASRGTYNQPQHF

D gene: NA
V gene: TRBV4-2
J gene: TRBJ2-7
clone size: NA
CDR3 DNA: TGTGCCAGCAGCCCGACCTCTACCTACGAGCAGTACTTC
CDR3 protein: CASSPTSTYEQYF

D gene: NA
V gene: TRBV28
J gene: TRBJ2-5
clone size: NA
CDR3 DNA: TGTGCCAGCAGCCGAAGACAGGCCCAAGAGACCCAGTACTTC
CDR3 protein: CASSRRQAQETQYF

D gene: NA
V gene: TRBV27
J gene: TRBJ1-1
clone size: NA
CDR3 DNA: TGTGCCAGCAGTTTATCGGGGACTATCATGAACACTGAAGCTTTCTTT
CDR3 protein: CASSLSGTIMNTEAFF

D gene: TRBD2
V gene: TRBV2
J gene: TRBJ2-5
clone size: NA
CDR3 DNA: TGTGCCAGCAGTAGAACGACTAGCGCGGGTGAGACCCAGTACTTC
CDR3 protein: CASSRTTSAGETQYF

D gene: NA
V gene: TRBV28
J gene: TRBJ1-4
clone size: NA
CDR3 DNA: TGTGCCAGCAGTTTCGTTCGACCGCTTAATGAAAAACTGTTTTTT
CDR3 protein: CASSFVRPLNEKLFF

D gene: NA
V gene: TRBV7-8
J gene: TRBJ2-7
clone size: few
CDR3 DNA: TGTGCCAGCAGTTCCGCGAGAAGGAGCTCCTACGAGCAGTACTTC
CDR3 protein: CASSSARRSSYEQYF

D gene: TRBD1
V gene: TRBV4-2
J gene: TRBJ1-6
clone size: NA
CDR3 DNA: TGTGCCAGCAGCCAAGAGGACAGGGACGGGTCACCCCTCCACTTT
CDR3 protein: CASSQEDRDGSPLHF

D gene: TRBD1
V gene: TRBV28
J gene: TRBJ2-4
clone size: NA
CDR3 DNA: TGTGCCAGCAGTTTCCTGGGACAGGGAAACATTCAGTACTTC
CDR3 protein: CASSFLGQGNIQYF

D gene: TRBD1
V gene: TRBV28
J gene: TRBJ1-5
clone size: NA
CDR3 DNA: TGTGCCAGCAGTTTGGGGCCGGGACAGAGGGGGGAACAGCCCCAGCATTTT
CDR3 protein: CASSLGPGQRGEQPQHF

D gene: NA
V gene: TRBV25-1
J gene: TRBJ1-1
clone size: NA
CDR3 DNA: TGTGCCAGCATGAGACAAGGAAGCCGGTCTGAAGCTTTCTTT
CDR3 protein: CASMRQGSRSEAFF

D gene: TRBD1
V gene: TRBV7-2
J gene: TRBJ1-1
clone size: NA
CDR3 DNA: TGTGCCAGCAGCTTTCCAGGGGGCTACACTGAAGCTTTCTTT
CDR3 protein: CASSFPGGYTEAFF

D gene: NA
V gene: TRBV7-3
J gene: TRBJ1-1
clone size: NA
CDR3 DNA: TGTGCCAGCAGCTTAAGGGCGGGGAACACTGAAGCTTTCTTT
CDR3 protein: CASSLRAGNTEAFF

D gene: NA
V gene: TRBV21-1
J gene: TRBJ1-3
clone size: NA
CDR3 DNA: TGTGCCAGCAGGGACAGACCCTCTGGAAACACCATATATTTT
CDR3 protein: CASRDRPSGNTIYF

D gene: NA
V gene: TRBV28
J gene: TRBJ1-1
clone size: NA
CDR3 DNA: TGTGCCAGCACCTCCGGGGAAGGCTACACTGAAGCTTTCTTT
CDR3 protein: CASTSGEGYTEAFF

D gene: NA
V gene: TRBV27
J gene: TRBJ2-1
clone size: once
CDR3 DNA: TGTGCCAGTGCCAAGGGCCCCCTCTACAATGAGCAGTTCTTC
CDR3 protein: CASAKGPLYNEQFF

D gene: NA
V gene: TRBV19
J gene: TRBJ1-5
clone size: NA
CDR3 DNA: TGTGCCAGTGGAAGTGGAGCATATAGCAATCAGCCCCAGCATTTT
CDR3 protein: CASGSGAYSNQPQHF

D gene: NA
V gene: TRBV14
J gene: TRBJ2-7
clone size: NA
CDR3 DNA: TGTGCCAGCAGCCAAAGAGAACCCTACGGCGAGCAGTACTTC
CDR3 protein: CASSQREPYGEQYF

D gene: NA
V gene: TRBV11-2
J gene: TRBJ2-5
clone size: NA
CDR3 DNA: TGTGCCAGCAGCTTAGAGTCCGAGACCCAGTACTTC
CDR3 protein: CASSLESETQYF

D gene: NA
V gene: TRBV7-2
J gene: TRBJ2-5
clone size: NA
CDR3 DNA: TGTGCCAGCAGCTTAGGGGTGACAGCGGCAGGGTCGGAGACCCAGTACTTC
CDR3 protein: CASSLGVTAAGSETQYF

D gene: NA
V gene: TRBV18
J gene: TRBJ2-7
clone size: few
CDR3 DNA: TGTGCCAGCTCACCTCAAAGGGACTACGAGCAGTACTTC
CDR3 protein: CASSPQRDYEQYF

D gene: NA
V gene: TRBV7-2
J gene: TRBJ2-3
clone size: NA
CDR3 DNA: TGTGCCAGCAGCTCCGGTTTCCACTACTCTCCAGATACGCAGTATTTT
CDR3 protein: CASSSGFHYSPDTQYF